This record concerns one TCR beta chain sequence. The antigen remains unidentified. The data were obtained in a study of a mutant IDH1 vaccine in newly diagnosed glioma. About the study: The study gave patients eight vaccinations in weeks 1, 3, 5, 7, 11, 15, 19, 23. Vaccines began 4-6 weeks after radiotherapy alone, or with temozolomide cycles. The treated group averaged 40.4 years old and was roughly 60% male, approximately 38% female.

Time point: week 11, during vaccination. Every vaccination contained 300 ug of the mutant IDH1 20-mer peptide and was paired with topical imiquimod. Tumors from donors were new WHO grade 3 or 4 IDH1-mutant astrocytomas with ATRX loss. Libraries were prepared by immunoSEQ multiplex PCR; TCRdb keeps only in-frame clonotypes and omits some of them. The profile shows around 57,000 clones, about nine tenths of them singletons. CDR1 ENHRY and CDR2 SYGVKD come from the germline V gene. The CDR3 extends over 15 amino acids. Trimming took 0 bases from V and 7 from J; bases not matched to a gene: 6. This rearrangement joins TRBV10-3 to TRBJ1-2; 9 nucleotides match TRBD1. The starting material was PBMCs, obtained from a glioma patient whose treatment included an IDH1 peptide vaccine. This sequence originates from a man aged 35 to 55 with glioma. In DNA form, the CDR3 reads TGTGCCATCAGTGAGTCGAAGGACAGGGGCGGTGGCTACACCTTC. It is translated as CAISESKDRGGGYTF.